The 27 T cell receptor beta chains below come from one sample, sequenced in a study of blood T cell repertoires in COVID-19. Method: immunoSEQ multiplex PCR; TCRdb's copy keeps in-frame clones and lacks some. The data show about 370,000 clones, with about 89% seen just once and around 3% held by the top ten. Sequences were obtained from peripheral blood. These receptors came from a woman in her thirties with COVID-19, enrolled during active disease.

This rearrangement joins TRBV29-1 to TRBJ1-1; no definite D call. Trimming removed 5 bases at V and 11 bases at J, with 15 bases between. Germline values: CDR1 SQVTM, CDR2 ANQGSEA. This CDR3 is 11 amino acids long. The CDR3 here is CSVSGGRRAFF. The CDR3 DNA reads TGCAGCGTTTCGGGAGGAAGGCGTGCTTTCTTT.

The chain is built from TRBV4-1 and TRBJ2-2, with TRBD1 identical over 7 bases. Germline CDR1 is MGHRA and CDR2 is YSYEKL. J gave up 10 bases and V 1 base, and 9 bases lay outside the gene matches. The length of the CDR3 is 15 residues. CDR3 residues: CASSQVYRDREELFF. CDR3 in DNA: TGCGCCAGCAGCCAAGTTTACCGAGACAGGGAGGAGCTGTTTTTT.

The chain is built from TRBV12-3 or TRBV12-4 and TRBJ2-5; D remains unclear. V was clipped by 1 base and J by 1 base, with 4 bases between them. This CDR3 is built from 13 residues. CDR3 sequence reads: CASSLELQETQYF. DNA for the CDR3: TGTGCCAGCAGTTTAGAGCTCCAAGAGACCCAGTACTTC.

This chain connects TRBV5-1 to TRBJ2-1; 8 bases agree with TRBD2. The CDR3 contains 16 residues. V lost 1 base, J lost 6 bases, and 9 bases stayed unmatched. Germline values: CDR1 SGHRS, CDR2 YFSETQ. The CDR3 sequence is CASSLSREGQGNEQFF. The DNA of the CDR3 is TGCGCCAGCAGCTTGTCTCGGGAGGGCCAAGGCAATGAGCAGTTCTTC.

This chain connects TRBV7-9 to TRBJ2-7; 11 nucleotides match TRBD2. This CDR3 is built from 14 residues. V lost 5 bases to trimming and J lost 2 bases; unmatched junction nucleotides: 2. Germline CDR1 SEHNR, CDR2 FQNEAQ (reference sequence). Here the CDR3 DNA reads TGTGCCAGCAGCCGACTAGCGGGGACCTACGAGCAGTACTTC. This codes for CASSRLAGTYEQYF.

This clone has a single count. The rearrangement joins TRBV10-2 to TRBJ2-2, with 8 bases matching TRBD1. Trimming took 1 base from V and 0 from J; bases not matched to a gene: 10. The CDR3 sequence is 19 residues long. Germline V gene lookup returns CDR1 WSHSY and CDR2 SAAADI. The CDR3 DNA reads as TGCGCCAGCAGTGAGTTTGACAGGGGCCCCGCGGCGAACACCGGGGAGCTGTTTTTT. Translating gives CASSEFDRGPAANTGELFF.

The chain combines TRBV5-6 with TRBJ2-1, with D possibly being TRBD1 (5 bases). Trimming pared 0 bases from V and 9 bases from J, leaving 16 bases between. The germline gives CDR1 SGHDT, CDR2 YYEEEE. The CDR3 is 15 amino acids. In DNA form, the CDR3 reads TGTGCCAGCAGCTTGGAGGCTAGGGGATTGGGTGAGCAGTTCTTC. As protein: CASSLEARGLGEQFF. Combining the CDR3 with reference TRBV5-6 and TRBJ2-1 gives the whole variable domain DAGVTQSPTHLIKTRGQQVTLRCSPKSGHDTVSWYQQALGQGPQFIFQYYEEEERQRGNFPDRFSGHQFPNYSSELNVNALLLGDSALYLCASSLEARGLGEQFFGPGTRLTVL.

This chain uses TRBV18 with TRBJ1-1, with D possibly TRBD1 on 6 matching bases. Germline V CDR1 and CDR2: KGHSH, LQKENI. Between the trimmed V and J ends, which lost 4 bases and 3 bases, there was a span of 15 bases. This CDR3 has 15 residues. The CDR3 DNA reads TGTGCCAGCTCACAACAACAGGGTAGCGACACTGAAGCTTTCTTT. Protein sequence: CASSQQQGSDTEAFF.

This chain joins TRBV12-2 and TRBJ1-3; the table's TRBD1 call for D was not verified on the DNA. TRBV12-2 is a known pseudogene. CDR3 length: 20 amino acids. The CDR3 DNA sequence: TGTGCAAGTCGCTTAGTTGCAGGGACAAACTACCGCCCCTCTGGAAACACCATATATTTT. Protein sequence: CASRLVAGTNYRPSGNTIYF.

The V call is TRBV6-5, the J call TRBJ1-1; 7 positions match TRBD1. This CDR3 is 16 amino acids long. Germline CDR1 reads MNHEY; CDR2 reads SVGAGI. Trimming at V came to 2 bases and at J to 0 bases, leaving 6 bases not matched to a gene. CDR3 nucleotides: TGTGCCAGCAGTTACCGGACAGGACCCATGAACACTGAAGCTTTCTTT. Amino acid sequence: CASSYRTGPMNTEAFF.

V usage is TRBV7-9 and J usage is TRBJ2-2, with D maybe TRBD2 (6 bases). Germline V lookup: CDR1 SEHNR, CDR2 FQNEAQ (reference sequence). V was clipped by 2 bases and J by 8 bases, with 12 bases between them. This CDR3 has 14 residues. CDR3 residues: CASSLSGGGGELFF. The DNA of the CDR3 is TGTGCCAGCAGCTTATCTGGAGGAGGGGGGGAGCTGTTTTTT.

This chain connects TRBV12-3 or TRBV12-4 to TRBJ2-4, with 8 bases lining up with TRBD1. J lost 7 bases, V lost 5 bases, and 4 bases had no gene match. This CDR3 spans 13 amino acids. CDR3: CASSGQGGNIQYF. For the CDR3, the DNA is TGTGCCAGCAGTGGACAGGGTGGGAACATTCAGTACTTC.

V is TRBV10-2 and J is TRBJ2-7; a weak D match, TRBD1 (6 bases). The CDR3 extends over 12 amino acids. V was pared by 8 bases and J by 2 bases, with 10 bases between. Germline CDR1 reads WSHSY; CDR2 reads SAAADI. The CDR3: CASRDTTYEQYV. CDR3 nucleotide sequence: TGCGCCAGCCGGGACACCACCTACGAGCAGTACGTC.

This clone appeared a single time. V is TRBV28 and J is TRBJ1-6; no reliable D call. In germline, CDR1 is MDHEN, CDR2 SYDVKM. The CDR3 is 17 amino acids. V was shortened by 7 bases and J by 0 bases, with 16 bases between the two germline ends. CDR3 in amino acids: CASTAGGLSSYNSPLHF. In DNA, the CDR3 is TGTGCCAGCACCGCCGGCGGGCTGAGCTCCTATAATTCACCCCTCCACTTT.

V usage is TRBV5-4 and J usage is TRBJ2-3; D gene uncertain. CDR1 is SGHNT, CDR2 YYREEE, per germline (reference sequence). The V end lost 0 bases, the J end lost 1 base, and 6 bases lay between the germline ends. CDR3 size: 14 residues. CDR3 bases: TGTGCCAGCAGCTTGGGTACGGGCACAGATACGCAGTATTTT. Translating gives CASSLGTGTDTQYF.

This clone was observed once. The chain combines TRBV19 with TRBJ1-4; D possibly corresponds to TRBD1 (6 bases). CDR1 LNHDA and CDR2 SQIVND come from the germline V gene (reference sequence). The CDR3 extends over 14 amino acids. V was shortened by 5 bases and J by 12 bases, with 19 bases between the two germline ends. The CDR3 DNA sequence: TGTGCCAGTAGTTTCAACCGGGGGGCTGGAGAACTGTTTTTT. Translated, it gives CASSFNRGAGELFF.

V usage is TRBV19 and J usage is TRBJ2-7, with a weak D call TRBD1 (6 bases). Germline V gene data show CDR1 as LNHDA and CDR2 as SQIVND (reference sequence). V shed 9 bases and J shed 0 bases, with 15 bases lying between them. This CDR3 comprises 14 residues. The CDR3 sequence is CASQTGRSSYEQYF. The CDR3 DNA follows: TGTGCCAGCCAGACAGGACGGAGCTCCTACGAGCAGTACTTC. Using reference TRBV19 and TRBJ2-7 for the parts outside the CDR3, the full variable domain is DGGITQSPKYLFRKEGQNVTLSCEQNLNHDAMYWYRQDPGQGLRLIYYSQIVNDFQKGDIAEGYSVSREKKESFPLTVTSAQKNPTAFYLCASQTGRSSYEQYFGPGTRLTVT.

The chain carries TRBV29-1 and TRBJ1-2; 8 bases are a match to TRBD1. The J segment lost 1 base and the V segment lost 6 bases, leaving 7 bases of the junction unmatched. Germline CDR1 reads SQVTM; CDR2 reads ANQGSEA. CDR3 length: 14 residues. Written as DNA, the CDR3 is TGCAGCGTGACCGGGGGACAGGATAACTATGGCTACACCTTC. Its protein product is CSVTGGQDNYGYTF.

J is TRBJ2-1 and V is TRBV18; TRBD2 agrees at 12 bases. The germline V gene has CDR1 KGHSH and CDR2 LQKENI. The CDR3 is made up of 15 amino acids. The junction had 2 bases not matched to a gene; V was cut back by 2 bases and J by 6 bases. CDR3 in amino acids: CASSPGGLAGNEQFF. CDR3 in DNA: TGTGCCAGCTCACCAGGGGGACTAGCGGGCAATGAGCAGTTCTTC.

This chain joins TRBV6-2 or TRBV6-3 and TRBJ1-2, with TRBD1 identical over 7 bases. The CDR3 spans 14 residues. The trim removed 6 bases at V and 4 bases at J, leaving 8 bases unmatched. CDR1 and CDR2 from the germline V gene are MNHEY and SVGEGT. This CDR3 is CASSLGTAVYGYTF. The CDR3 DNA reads TGTGCCAGCAGCCTGGGGACAGCCGTCTATGGCTACACCTTC.

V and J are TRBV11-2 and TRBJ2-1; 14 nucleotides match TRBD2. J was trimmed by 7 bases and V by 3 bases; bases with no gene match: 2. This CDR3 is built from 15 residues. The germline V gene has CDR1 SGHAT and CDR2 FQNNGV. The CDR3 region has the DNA TGTGCCAGCAGCTTCGGGACTAGCGGGAGTAATGAGCAGTTCTTC. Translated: CASSFGTSGSNEQFF.

This chain's CDR3 is CASRGVVSGVTGELFF. CDR3 sequence (DNA): TGTGCCAGCAGGGGTGTTGTGAGCGGAGTCACCGGGGAGCTGTTTTTT. The V call is TRBV2, the J call TRBJ2-2; perhaps TRBD2 as D (5 bases). The germline V and J ends were trimmed by 6 bases and 4 bases, with 18 bases remaining between them. CDR3 length equals 16 residues. Germline lookup yields CDR1 SNHLY and CDR2 FYNNEI.

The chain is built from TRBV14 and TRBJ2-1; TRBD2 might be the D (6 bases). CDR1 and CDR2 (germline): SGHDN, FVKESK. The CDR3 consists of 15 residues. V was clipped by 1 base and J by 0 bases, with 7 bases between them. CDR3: CASSQGRGSYNEQFF. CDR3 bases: TGTGCCAGCAGCCAAGGGCGGGGCTCCTACAATGAGCAGTTCTTC.

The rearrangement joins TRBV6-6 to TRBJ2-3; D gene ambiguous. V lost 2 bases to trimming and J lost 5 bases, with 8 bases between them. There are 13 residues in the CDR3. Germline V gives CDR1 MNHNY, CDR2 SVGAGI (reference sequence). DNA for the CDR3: TGTGCCAGCAGTTACGCCCTTAGAGATACGCAGTATTTT. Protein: CASSYALRDTQYF.

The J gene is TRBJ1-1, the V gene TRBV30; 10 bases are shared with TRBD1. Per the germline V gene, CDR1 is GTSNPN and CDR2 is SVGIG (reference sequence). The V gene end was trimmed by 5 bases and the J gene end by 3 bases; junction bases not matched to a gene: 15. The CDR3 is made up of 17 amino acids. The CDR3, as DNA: TGTGCCTGGTTCCCCCAGACAGGGGGCCCACTCTACACTGAAGCTTTCTTT. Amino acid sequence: CAWFPQTGGPLYTEAFF.

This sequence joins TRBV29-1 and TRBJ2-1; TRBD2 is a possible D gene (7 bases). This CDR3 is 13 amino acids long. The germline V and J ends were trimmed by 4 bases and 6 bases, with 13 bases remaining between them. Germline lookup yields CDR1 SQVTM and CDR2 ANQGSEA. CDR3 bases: TGCAGCGTTGCCGCGGGGGCCCGCAATGAGCAGTTCTTC. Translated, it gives CSVAAGARNEQFF.

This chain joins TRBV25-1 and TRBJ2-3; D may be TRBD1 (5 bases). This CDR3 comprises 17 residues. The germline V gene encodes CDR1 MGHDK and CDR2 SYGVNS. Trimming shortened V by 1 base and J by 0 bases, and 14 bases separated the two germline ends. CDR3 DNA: TGTGCCAGCAGTGAATTTTCAGGGTCGATTAGCACAGATACGCAGTATTTT. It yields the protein CASSEFSGSISTDTQYF.